These T cell receptor beta chains were read from a single sample in a study of breast tumors, draining lymph nodes, adjacent tissues. TCRdb processed the multiplex PCR reads anew with MiXCR; each CDR3 protein has one entry. The sample holds 150,000 to 250,000 distinct CDR3 sequences; around 29% are singletons and the top ten take 4% to 4.5%. The sequencing input was axillary lymph node tissue. The receptor set was obtained from a female donor with breast cancer. Some clones in this sample may be carry-over from other donors' samples. Each CDR3 is given without its conserved first and last residue. The order of the fields is clone size, J gene, V gene, CDR3 protein. Size is stated for part of the rows, as once, few or many counts, or as a class when the clone is expanded.

many | TRBJ1-5 | TRBV19 | ASSIVPSSPQH
NA | TRBJ1-2 | TRBV28 | ASSTPGGADYGYT
many | TRBJ2-7 | TRBV5-1 | ASRKGPSSYEQY
many | TRBJ1-3 | TRBV19 | ASSPGQASGNTIY
NA | TRBJ2-5 | TRBV12-3/TRBV12-4 | ASSFTDRETQY
many | TRBJ2-2 | TRBV27 | ASSFRSTGELF
few | TRBJ2-2 | TRBV18 | ASSPSQGESTGELF
many | TRBJ2-5 | TRBV5-6 | ASSMGQGGTQY
few | TRBJ2-2 | TRBV6-2/TRBV6-3 | ASTLAGGPDGELF
many | TRBJ2-1 | TRBV2 | ASSEQGAGNNEQF